This T cell receptor beta chain was captured by sequencing in a study of blood T cell repertoires in COVID-19. Study in general: The study drew acute and convalescent COVID-19 samples from the United States, Italy and Spain. Sample material is recorded as cDNA or gDNA derived from T cells, B-cell-depleted T cells, or PBMCs.

Germline V gene sequence: CDR1 LNHDA, CDR2 SQIVND (reference sequence). The CDR3 length is 16 residues. The V and J ends lost 2 bases and 1 base, in that order; junction bases with no gene match: 4. How the authors handled the data: Estimation of nucleated cell counts relied on the amplification of reference gene primers. TCRdb's copy holds only in-frame clones and misses some; the assay was immunoSEQ multiplex PCR. V and J calls and clone size are copied from that table; D and trimming were computed from the DNA. Of 40,000 to 55,000 clones listed, 70% to 85% are singletons. This clonotype was sampled from a man aged 50 to 59 with active COVID-19. Sample: peripheral blood. The chain recombines TRBV19 with TRBJ2-5; TRBD2 aligns across 10 bases. CDR3 region: CASSIRASGGQETQYF. CDR3 in DNA: TGTGCCAGTAGTATAAGGGCTAGCGGGGGCCAAGAGACCCAGTACTTC.